One sample yielded the 8 T cell receptor beta chains listed below, sequenced in a study of blood T cell repertoires in COVID-19. Generated by immunoSEQ multiplex PCR, the TCRdb table keeps only in-frame clones and is missing some. The sample contains about 46,000 clones, 80% to 90% of which appear only once. Input material: peripheral blood. The receptors stem from a man in his fifties or sixties with acute or convalescent COVID-19.

This rearrangement joins TRBV7-9 to TRBJ1-1; tentative D call: TRBD1 (5 bases). The CDR3 contains 14 residues. From germline, CDR1 is SEHNR and CDR2 FQNEAQ (reference sequence). Trimming cost V 4 bases and J 6 bases, with 15 bases left between them. CDR3 bases: TGTGCCAGCAGCTCCCCGACAGAGTTCTCTGAAGCTTTCTTT. This codes for CASSSPTEFSEAFF.

This clone has more than one count but fewer than ten. The J gene is TRBJ1-2, the V gene TRBV9; D might be TRBD1 (6 bases). Germline V lookup: CDR1 SGDLS, CDR2 YYNGEE. The CDR3 has 14 residues. Trimming stripped 3 bases from V and 4 bases from J, with 13 bases between. CDR3 residues: CASSAPGHPYGYTF. In nucleotides, the CDR3 is TGTGCCAGCAGCGCGCCGGGACATCCCTATGGCTACACCTTC.

The rearrangement uses TRBV5-1 and TRBJ2-2; TRBD2 aligns across 7 bases. Germline CDR1 reads SGHRS; CDR2 reads YFSETQ. The ends lost 4 bases at V and 0 bases at J; junction bases unmatched: 6. The CDR3 consists of 16 residues. In DNA, the CDR3 is TGCGCCAGCAGCACGAGAGCGGGATCGAACACCGGGGAGCTGTTTTTT. It translates to CASSTRAGSNTGELFF.

V usage is TRBV4-2 and J usage is TRBJ1-6; the D is unclear. The germline gives CDR1 LGHNA, CDR2 YNFKEQ. The CDR3 runs 16 residues. V lost 6 bases and J 8 bases, leaving 20 bases between the germline ends. CDR3 bases: TGTGCCAGCAGTCTGACTCTCGGGGTAATATATTCACCCCTCCACTTT. Translation gives CASSLTLGVIYSPLHF.

The genes are TRBV3-1 (or the pseudogene TRBV3-2) and TRBJ1-3; D is ambiguous. Germline V lookup: CDR1 LGHDT, CDR2 YNNKEL (reference sequence). V gave up 6 bases and J gave up 0 bases, with 6 bases separating them. The CDR3 loop spans 13 amino acids. The CDR3 loop reads CASSESSGNTIYF. DNA for the CDR3: TGTGCCAGCAGTGAGAGCTCTGGAAACACCATATATTTT.

V gene TRBV28 combines with J gene TRBJ1-2, with 7 bases matching TRBD1. CDR3 length: 14 residues. V trimming: 6 bases; J trimming: 4 bases; junction bases outside the gene matches: 8. Looked up from germline, CDR1 is MDHEN and CDR2 is SYDVKM. The CDR3 DNA sequence: TGTGCCAGCAGCATCAACAGGGGCGCCTATGGCTACACCTTC. It specifies CASSINRGAYGYTF.

This clone was seen a handful of times. The genes are TRBV11-1 and TRBJ1-1, with 7 positions matching TRBD1. The CDR3 has 14 residues. Germline V gene lookup returns CDR1 SGHAT and CDR2 FQDESV (reference sequence). The V and J ends lost 5 bases and 4 bases, in that order; junction bases with no gene match: 7. The CDR3 here is CASSPGTVSTEAFF. The CDR3 DNA is TGTGCCAGCAGCCCAGGGACAGTTTCCACTGAAGCTTTCTTT.

The rearrangement joins TRBV9 to TRBJ1-6, with no clear D. The length of the CDR3 is 14 residues. V dropped 1 base and J dropped 8 bases, with 10 bases sitting between them. CDR1 SGDLS and CDR2 YYNGEE come from the germline V gene. CDR3 residues: CASSVTDSYSPLHF. As DNA, the CDR3 is TGTGCCAGCAGCGTAACAGATTCGTATTCACCCCTCCACTTT.